The 20 T cell receptor beta chains given below trace back to one sample, sequenced in a study of chemoradiotherapy in HPV16-positive cancers. Some clones are missing from TCRdb's copy, which holds only in-frame ones; the method was immunoSEQ multiplex PCR. The sample consists of more than 7,500 clones, 85% to 90% of them appearing once. This material consisted of blood, taken from a patient who underwent chemoradiotherapy. The source of these receptors is a human donor with HPV-associated anogenital cancer.

This clone was counted only a few times. The V call is TRBV6-6, the J call TRBJ1-5; D is unresolved. V lost 5 bases and J 6 bases, leaving 8 bases between the germline ends. This CDR3 contains 12 residues. CDR1 MNHNY and CDR2 SVGAGI come from the germline V gene (reference sequence). The CDR3 sequence is CASSGIAQPQHF. The CDR3 DNA reads TGTGCCAGCAGTGGGATTGCTCAGCCCCAGCATTTT.

This clone showed up just a few times. The chain uses TRBV18 and TRBJ1-3, with D possibly TRBD1 on 5 matching bases. The CDR3 is 13 residues long. V lost 4 bases and J lost 3, with 7 bases in between. Germline CDR1 reads KGHSH; CDR2 reads LQKENI. CDR3 DNA sequence: TGTGCCAGCTCACTCCAGGGTGGAAACACCATATATTTT. This codes for CASSLQGGNTIYF. Full variable domain (rest looked up from reference TRBV18 and TRBJ1-3): NAGVMQNPRHLVRRRGQEARLRCSPMKGHSHVYWYRQLPEEGLKFMVYLQKENIIDESGMPKERFSAEFPKEGPSILRIQQVVRGDSAAYFCASSLQGGNTIYFGEGSWLTVV.

The chain carries TRBV27 and TRBJ2-7, with D possibly matching TRBD2 (6 bases). CDR1 is MNHEY and CDR2 is SMNVEV in the germline V gene (reference sequence). Trimming cost V 0 bases and J 0 bases, with 12 bases left between them. The CDR3 contains 16 residues. The CDR3, as DNA: TGTGCCAGCAGTTTATCGATCGCGGGGCCCTCCTACGAGCAGTACTTC. Its translation is CASSLSIAGPSYEQYF.

This rearrangement joins TRBV6-5 to TRBJ2-2; TRBD1 matches 7 bases. Germline V gives CDR1 MNHEY, CDR2 SVGAGI. This CDR3 is 15 amino acids long. The ends lost 6 bases at V and 3 bases at J; junction bases unmatched: 7. The chain's CDR3 is CASRPDRTDTGELFF. The CDR3 DNA is TGTGCCAGCAGGCCGGACAGGACTGACACCGGGGAGCTGTTTTTT.

This chain connects TRBV14 to TRBJ2-7, with D unresolved. Trimming took off 1 base at V and 4 bases at J, with 8 bases between the two ends. CDR1 SGHDN and CDR2 FVKESK come from the germline V gene. This CDR3 has 13 residues. CDR3: CASSQVPQYEQYF. The CDR3 nucleotides read TGTGCCAGCAGCCAAGTCCCCCAGTACGAGCAGTACTTC.

The V call is TRBV28, the J call TRBJ2-3, with TRBD2 matching over 8 bases. Trimming cost V 9 bases and J 4 bases; bases outside gene matches: 12. The CDR3 extends over 15 amino acids. CDR1 and CDR2 (germline): MDHEN, SYDVKM. The CDR3 region is CASRREGLRSDTQYF. Written as DNA, the CDR3 is TGTGCCAGTCGTCGGGAGGGCCTGAGGTCAGATACGCAGTATTTT.

The chain uses TRBV9 and TRBJ2-5; TRBD1 aligns across 8 bases. The germline CDR1 and CDR2 sequences are SGDLS and YYNGEE. The CDR3 covers 18 residues. The V gene end was trimmed by 0 bases and the J gene end by 5 bases; junction bases not matched to a gene: 15. CDR3 region: CASSVGQGRGNVGETQYF. CDR3 DNA: TGTGCCAGCAGCGTAGGACAGGGGCGAGGGAACGTCGGGGAGACCCAGTACTTC.

This chain connects TRBV27 to TRBJ1-1, with unresolved D. CDR3 length: 14 residues. The V and J ends lost 2 bases and 0 bases respectively, with 7 bases between them. The germline V gene has CDR1 MNHEY and CDR2 SMNVEV (reference sequence). The CDR3 bases are TGTGCCAGCAGTTTAAGTGTTCTGAACACTGAAGCTTTCTTT. Protein product: CASSLSVLNTEAFF.

The V and J genes are TRBV5-6 and TRBJ1-1; D uncertain. The V gene lost 0 bases and the J gene lost 2 bases, with 5 bases spanning the gap. The CDR3 is 13 residues long. The germline gives CDR1 SGHDT, CDR2 YYEEEE. CDR3 in amino acids: CASSLGLNTEAFF. The CDR3 nucleotides read TGTGCCAGCAGCTTGGGGTTAAACACTGAAGCTTTCTTT.

The V call is TRBV30, the J call TRBJ1-1; the match to TRBD1 covers 7 bases. Trimming removed 2 bases from V and 4 bases from J; junction bases left unmatched: 10. From germline, CDR1 is GTSNPN and CDR2 SVGIG (reference sequence). The CDR3 sequence is 15 residues long. As DNA, the CDR3 is TGTGCCTGGAGTAATAGGGGGCGGGGGGTCACTGAAGCTTTCTTT. Its protein is CAWSNRGRGVTEAFF. Full variable domain (remainder filled in from reference TRBV30 and TRBJ1-1): SQTIHQWPATLVQPVGSPLSLECTVEGTSNPNLYWYRQAAGRGLQLLFYSVGIGQISSEVPQNLSASRPQDRQFILSSKKLLLSDSGFYLCAWSNRGRGVTEAFFGQGTRLTVV.

The chain combines TRBV7-9 with TRBJ1-3; 7 nucleotides match TRBD1. CDR1 is SEHNR and CDR2 is FQNEAQ in the germline V gene (reference sequence). This CDR3 is built from 14 residues. V dropped 1 base and J dropped 4; count of bases not matched to a gene: 1. The CDR3 here is CASSLGQGGNTIYF. The CDR3 coding sequence is TGTGCCAGCAGCTTAGGACAGGGAGGAAACACCATATATTTT.

V and J are TRBV7-2 and TRBJ2-1, with 12 bases that match TRBD2. Germline V CDR1 and CDR2: SGHTA, FQGNSA. Trimming cost V 1 base and J 8 bases; bases outside gene matches: 3. CDR3 length: 15 amino acids. CDR3 nucleotides: TGTGCCAGCAGCTTAGGCCTAGCGGGGGGGGATGAGCAGTTCTTC. Amino acid sequence: CASSLGLAGGDEQFF.

This clone was counted a few times. The chain couples TRBV5-4 to TRBJ1-2; TRBD1 matches 7 bases. The V gene's germline CDR1 is SGHNT and CDR2 YYREEE (reference sequence). After removal of 2 bases from V and 8 bases from J, the junction contained 6 bases not matched to a gene. This CDR3 comprises 13 residues. The DNA for the CDR3 is TGTGCCAGCAGCTTTCTAGGGGGCTACGGCTACACCTTC. Its translation is CASSFLGGYGYTF.

The chain is built from TRBV25-1 and TRBJ2-7; tentative D call: TRBD1 (6 bases). This CDR3 is built from 12 residues. Germline V gene sequence: CDR1 MGHDK, CDR2 SYGVNS. The V and J ends lost 2 bases and 8 bases respectively, with 10 bases between them. CDR3 coding DNA: TGTGCCAGCAGTGAAGACAGGTTCCAGCAGTACTTC. Translated, it gives CASSEDRFQQYF.

The rearrangement joins TRBV7-2 to TRBJ2-5; D not certain. The J call could be wrong; TRBJ2-7 is a better fit for the DNA end. Germline lookup yields CDR1 SGHTA and CDR2 FQGNSA. The CDR3 consists of 14 residues. The CDR3 DNA sequence: TGTGCCAGCAGCGTGGACGCAAGCTCCTACGAGCAGTACTTC. Translation gives CASSVDASSYEQYF.

The V call is TRBV7-2, the J call TRBJ1-1; 11 nucleotides agree with TRBD1. The CDR3 runs 17 residues. V was clipped by 3 bases and J by 11 bases; unmatched bases: 17. CDR1 and CDR2 (germline): SGHTA, FQGNSA. The CDR3 DNA sequence: TGTGCCAGCAGCTTTCCGGGACAGGGGGATCGGAATGAGATCGCTTTCTTT. Protein sequence: CASSFPGQGDRNEIAFF. The entire variable domain, with the rest obtained from reference TRBV7-2 and TRBJ1-1, is as follows: GAGVSQSPSNKVTEKGKDVELRCDPISGHTALYWYRQSLGQGLEFLIYFQGNSAPDKSGLPSDRFSAERTGGSVSTLTIQRTQQEDSAVYLCASSFPGQGDRNEIAFFGQGTRLTVV.

This chain connects TRBV2 to TRBJ2-4; 7 bases line up with TRBD1. J was trimmed by 1 base and V by 1 base; bases with no gene match: 4. The CDR3 sequence is 16 residues long. CDR1 SNHLY and CDR2 FYNNEI come from the germline V gene. CDR3 bases: TGTGCCAGCAGTGAAGAGGGGGCGCGGGCCAAAAACATTCAGTACTTC. It is translated as CASSEEGARAKNIQYF.

This chain connects TRBV28 to TRBJ1-1; D is possibly TRBD1 (5 bases). The CDR3 contains 12 residues. Trimming cost V 2 bases and J 7 bases, with 8 bases left between them. CDR1 is MDHEN and CDR2 is SYDVKM in the germline V gene. CDR3 sequence reads: CASSLTRVEAFF. CDR3 DNA: TGTGCCAGCAGTTTAACCAGGGTTGAAGCTTTCTTT.

In nucleotides, the CDR3 is TGTGCCAGCAGCCCCGGGTCAACTAATGAAAAACTGTTTTTT. As protein: CASSPGSTNEKLFF. The rearrangement links TRBV7-2 to TRBJ1-4, with D uncertain. V lost 5 bases, J lost 0 bases, and 7 bases lay in between. In germline, CDR1 is SGHTA, CDR2 FQGNSA. This CDR3 is 14 amino acids long.

The chain carries TRBV7-5 and TRBJ1-1; the table calls TRBD1, which could not be checked here. TRBV7-5 counts as a pseudogene. The CDR3 loop spans 17 amino acids. The CDR3 DNA follows: TGTGCCAGAAGCACCCGAGGACAGTTAGACCTTAACACTGAAGCTTTCTTT. This translates into CARSTRGQLDLNTEAFF.